This T cell receptor (beta chain) originates from a study of T-cell memory formation after mild COVID-19. Study in general: TCR clusters were mostly donor specific.

Turning to this clonotype: Its antigen is unidentified.

Germline-derived CDR1 and CDR2 are SEHNR and FQNEAQ (reference sequence). V was clipped by 5 bases and J by 2 bases; unmatched bases: 6. This CDR3 contains 14 residues. TCRdb ran MiXCR on the 5' RACE reads and lists one entry per CDR3 protein. The sample gives 470,000 or so distinct CDR3 sequences, about 23% of which show up once; around 12% is in the top ten. Whole-study results and caveats: Contracting CD4+ clones sat mainly in CM and EM; CD8+ in EMRA. CD4+ bias marked clones expanding day 15 to 37, unlike balanced contracting clones.

This sequence originates from an adult woman who had mild COVID-19 (a few samples of this study predate the infection). Cell type and time point are not known. V gene TRBV7-9 combines with J gene TRBJ2-7, with 7 bases fitting TRBD1. The sequenced sample consisted of PBMCs or a T cell subset sorted from them (not recorded which). CDR3 DNA sequence: TGTGCCAGCAGCCGGGACAGCCCGGCCTACGAGCAGTACTTC. Protein product: CASSRDSPAYEQYF.